A single sample is the source of the 2 T cell receptor beta chains below, sequenced in a study of identical twins. TCRdb re-analysed the 5' RACE reads in MiXCR, keeping a single row per CDR3 protein. Of 1,800,000 or so distinct CDR3 sequences listed, about 30% were seen once; the top ten hold about 0.3%. Sample: cord blood. Receptors originate from a newborn girl in good health.

The chain couples TRBV20-1 to TRBJ1-4, with D tentatively TRBD1 (5 bases). Looked up from germline, CDR1 is DFQATT and CDR2 is SNEGSKA (reference sequence). Trimming took off 0 bases at V and 3 bases at J, with 11 bases between the two ends. The CDR3 covers 15 residues. The CDR3 reads CSARDIRGPNEKLFF. CDR3 bases: TGCAGTGCTAGAGATATACGGGGACCTAATGAAAAACTGTTTTTT.

This chain uses TRBV12-3 or TRBV12-4 with TRBJ2-6; D uncertain. The CDR3 loop spans 18 amino acids. The V and J ends lost 2 bases and 1 base respectively, with 15 bases between them. In DNA form, the CDR3 reads TGTGCCAGCAGTTTAAAAGGTAGCTTTCTTTCTGGGGCCAACGTCCTGACTTTC. It is translated as CASSLKGSFLSGANVLTF.